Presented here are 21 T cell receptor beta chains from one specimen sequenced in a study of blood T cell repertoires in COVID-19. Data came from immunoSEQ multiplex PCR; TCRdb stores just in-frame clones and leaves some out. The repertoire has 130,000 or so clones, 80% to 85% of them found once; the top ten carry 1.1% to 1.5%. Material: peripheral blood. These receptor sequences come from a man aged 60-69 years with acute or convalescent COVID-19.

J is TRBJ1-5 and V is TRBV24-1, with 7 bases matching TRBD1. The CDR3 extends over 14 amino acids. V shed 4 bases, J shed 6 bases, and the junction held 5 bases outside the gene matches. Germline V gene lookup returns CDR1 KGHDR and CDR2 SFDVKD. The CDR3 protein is CATSDPRQGQPQHF. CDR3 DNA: TGTGCCACCAGTGACCCAAGACAGGGTCAGCCCCAGCATTTT.

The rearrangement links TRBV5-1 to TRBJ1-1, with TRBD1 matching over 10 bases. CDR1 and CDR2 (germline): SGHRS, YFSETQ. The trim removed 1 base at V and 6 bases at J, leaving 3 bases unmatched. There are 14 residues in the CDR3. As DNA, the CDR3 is TGCGCCAGCAGCTTGCAGGGGACAGGGGCTGAAGCTTTCTTT. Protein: CASSLQGTGAEAFF.

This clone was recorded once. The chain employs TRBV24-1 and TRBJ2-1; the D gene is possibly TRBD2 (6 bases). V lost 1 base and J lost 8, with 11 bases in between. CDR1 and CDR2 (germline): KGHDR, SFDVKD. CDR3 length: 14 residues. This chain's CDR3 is CATSDFLASDEQFF. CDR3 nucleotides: TGTGCCACCAGTGATTTCCTAGCGAGCGATGAGCAGTTCTTC.

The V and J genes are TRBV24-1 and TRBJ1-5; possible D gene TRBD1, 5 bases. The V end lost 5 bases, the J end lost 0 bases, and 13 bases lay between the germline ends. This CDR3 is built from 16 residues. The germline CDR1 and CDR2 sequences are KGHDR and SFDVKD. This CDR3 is CATSVGGRVSNQPQHF. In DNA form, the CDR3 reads TGTGCCACCAGTGTTGGGGGGAGGGTTAGCAATCAGCCCCAGCATTTT.

CDR3 DNA: TGTGCCACGCCACTCGGGGTCTCTGGAAACACCATATATTTT. This gives the protein CATPLGVSGNTIYF. The chain couples TRBV6-4 to TRBJ1-3; no clear D. Trimming stripped 10 bases from V and 0 bases from J, with 13 bases between. CDR3 length equals 14 residues. CDR1 is MRHNA and CDR2 is SNTAGT in the germline V gene.

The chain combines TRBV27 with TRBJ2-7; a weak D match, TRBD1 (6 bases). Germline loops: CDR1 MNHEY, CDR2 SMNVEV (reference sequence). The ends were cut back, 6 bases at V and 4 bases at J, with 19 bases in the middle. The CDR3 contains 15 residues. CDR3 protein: CASRPTGTLIYEQYF. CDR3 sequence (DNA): TGTGCCAGCAGACCAACCGGGACATTAATATACGAGCAGTACTTC.

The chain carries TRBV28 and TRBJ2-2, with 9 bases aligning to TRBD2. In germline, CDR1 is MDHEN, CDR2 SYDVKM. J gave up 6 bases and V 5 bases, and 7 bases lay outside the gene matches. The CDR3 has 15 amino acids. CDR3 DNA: TGTGCCAGCAGTCCCCCTGGCGGGGGGGCCGGGGAGCTGTTTTTT. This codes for CASSPPGGGAGELFF. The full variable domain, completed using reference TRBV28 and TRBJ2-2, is DVKVTQSSRYLVKRTGEKVFLECVQDMDHENMFWYRQDPGLGLRLIYFSYDVKMKEKGDIPEGYSVSREKKERFSLILESASTNQTSMYLCASSPPGGGAGELFFGEGSRLTVL.

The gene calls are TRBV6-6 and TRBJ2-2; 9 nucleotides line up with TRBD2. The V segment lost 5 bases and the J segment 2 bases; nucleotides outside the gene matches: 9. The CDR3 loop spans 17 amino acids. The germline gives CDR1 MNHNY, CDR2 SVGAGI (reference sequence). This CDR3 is CASSPLAGLLNTGELFF. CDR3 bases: TGTGCCAGCAGTCCCCTAGCGGGACTCCTTAACACCGGGGAGCTGTTTTTT.

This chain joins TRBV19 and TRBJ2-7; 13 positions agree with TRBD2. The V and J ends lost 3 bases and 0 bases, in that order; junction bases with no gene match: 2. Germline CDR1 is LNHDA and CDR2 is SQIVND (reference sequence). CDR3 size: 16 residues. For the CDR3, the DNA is TGTGCCAGTAGTATTACTAGCGGGAGGGCCTCCTACGAGCAGTACTTC. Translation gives CASSITSGRASYEQYF.

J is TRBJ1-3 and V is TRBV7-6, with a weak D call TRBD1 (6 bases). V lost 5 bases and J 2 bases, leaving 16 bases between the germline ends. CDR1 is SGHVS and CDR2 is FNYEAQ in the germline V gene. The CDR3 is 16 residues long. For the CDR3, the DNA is TGTGCCAGCAGCCTCAGGGGTGGAGTGGCTGGAAACACCATATATTTT. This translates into CASSLRGGVAGNTIYF. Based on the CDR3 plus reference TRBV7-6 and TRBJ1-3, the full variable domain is GAGVSQSPRYKVTKRGQDVALRCDPISGHVSLYWYRQALGQGPEFLTYFNYEAQQDKSGLPNDRFSAERPEGSISTLTIQRTEQRDSAMYRCASSLRGGVAGNTIYFGEGSWLTVV.

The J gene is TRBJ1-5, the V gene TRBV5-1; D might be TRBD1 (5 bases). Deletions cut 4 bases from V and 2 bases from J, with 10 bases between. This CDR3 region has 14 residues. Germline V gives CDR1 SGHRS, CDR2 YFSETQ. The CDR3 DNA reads TGCGCCAGCAGCCGCGCGGGGGGCAATCAGCCCCAGCATTTT. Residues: CASSRAGGNQPQHF. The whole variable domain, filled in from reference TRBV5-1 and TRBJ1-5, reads KAGVTQTPRYLIKTRGQQVTLSCSPISGHRSVSWYQQTPGQGLQFLFEYFSETQRNKGNFPGRFSGRQFSNSRSEMNVSTLELGDSALYLCASSRAGGNQPQHFGDGTRLSIL.

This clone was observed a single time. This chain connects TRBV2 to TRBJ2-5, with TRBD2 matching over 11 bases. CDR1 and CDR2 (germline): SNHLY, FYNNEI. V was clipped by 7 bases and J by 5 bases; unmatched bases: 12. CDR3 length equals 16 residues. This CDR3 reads CASTPQWSSGGETQYF. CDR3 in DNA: TGTGCCAGCACCCCCCAGTGGTCTAGCGGGGGGGAGACCCAGTACTTC.

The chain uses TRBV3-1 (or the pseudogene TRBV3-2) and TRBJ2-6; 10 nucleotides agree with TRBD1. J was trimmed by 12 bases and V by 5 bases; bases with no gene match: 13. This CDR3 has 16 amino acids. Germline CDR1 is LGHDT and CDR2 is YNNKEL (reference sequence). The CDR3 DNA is TGTGCCAGCAGCTTACAGGGGGGGACAGGGGACAGCGTCCTGACTTTC. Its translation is CASSLQGGTGDSVLTF.

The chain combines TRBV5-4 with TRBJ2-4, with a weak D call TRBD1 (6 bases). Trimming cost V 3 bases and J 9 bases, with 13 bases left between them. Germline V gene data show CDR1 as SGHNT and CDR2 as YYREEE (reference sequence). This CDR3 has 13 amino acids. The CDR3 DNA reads TGTGCCAGCAGCTGGGGGCTATTGGGCATTCAGTACTTC. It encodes CASSWGLLGIQYF.

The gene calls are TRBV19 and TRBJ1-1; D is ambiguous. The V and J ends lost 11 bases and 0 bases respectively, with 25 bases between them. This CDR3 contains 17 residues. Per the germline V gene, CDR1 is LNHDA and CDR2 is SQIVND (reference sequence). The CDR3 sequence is CASQFALEGSMNTEAFF. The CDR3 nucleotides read TGTGCCTCCCAGTTTGCGCTGGAGGGATCAATGAACACTGAAGCTTTCTTT.

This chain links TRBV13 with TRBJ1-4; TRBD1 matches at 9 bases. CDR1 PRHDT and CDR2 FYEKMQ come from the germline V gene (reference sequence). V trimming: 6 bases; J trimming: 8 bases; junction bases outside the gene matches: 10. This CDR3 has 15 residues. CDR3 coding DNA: TGTGCCAGCAGGGACAGGGGATATAAAGGCGAAAAACTGTTTTTT. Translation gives CASRDRGYKGEKLFF.

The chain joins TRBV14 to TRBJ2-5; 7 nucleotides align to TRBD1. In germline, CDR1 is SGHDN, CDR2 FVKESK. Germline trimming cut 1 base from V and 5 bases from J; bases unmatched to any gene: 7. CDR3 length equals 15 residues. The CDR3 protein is CASSQGFNRGETQYF. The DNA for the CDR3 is TGTGCCAGCAGCCAAGGGTTCAACAGGGGCGAGACCCAGTACTTC.

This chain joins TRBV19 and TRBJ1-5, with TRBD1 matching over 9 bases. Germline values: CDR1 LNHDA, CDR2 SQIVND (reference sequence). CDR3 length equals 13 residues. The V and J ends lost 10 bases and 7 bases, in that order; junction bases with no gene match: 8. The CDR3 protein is CATGQGTGQPQHF. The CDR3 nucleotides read TGTGCCACAGGACAGGGGACGGGGCAGCCCCAGCATTTT.

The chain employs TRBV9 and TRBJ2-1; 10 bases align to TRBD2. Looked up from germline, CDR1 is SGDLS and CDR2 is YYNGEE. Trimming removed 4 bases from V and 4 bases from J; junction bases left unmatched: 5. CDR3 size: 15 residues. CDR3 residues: CASSPGTSDYNEQFF. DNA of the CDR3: TGTGCCAGCAGCCCAGGGACTAGCGATTACAATGAGCAGTTCTTC.

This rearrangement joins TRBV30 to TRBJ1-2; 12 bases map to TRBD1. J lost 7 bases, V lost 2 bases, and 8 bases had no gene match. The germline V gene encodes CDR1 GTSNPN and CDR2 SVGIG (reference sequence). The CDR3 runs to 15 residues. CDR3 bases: TGTGCCTGGAGTCACCGGGGACAGGGGGCAGTTGGCTACACCTTC. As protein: CAWSHRGQGAVGYTF.

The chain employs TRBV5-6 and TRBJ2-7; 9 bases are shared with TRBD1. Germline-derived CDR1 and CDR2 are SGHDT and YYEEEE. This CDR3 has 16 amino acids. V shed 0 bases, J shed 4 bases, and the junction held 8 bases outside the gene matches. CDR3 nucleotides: TGTGCCAGCAGCTTGGTGATCGGACAGGGGAGATACGAGCAGTACTTC. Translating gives CASSLVIGQGRYEQYF.